Below, 30 T cell receptor beta chains from the same sample are listed, as sequenced in a study of chemoradiotherapy in HPV16-positive cancers. Sequencing used immunoSEQ multiplex PCR; TCRdb keeps in-frame clones, though not all of them. The sample lists around 5,600 clones; around 72% were seen once. The specimen was taken from a patient who underwent chemoradiotherapy. The receptors stem from a human donor with HPV-associated anogenital cancer.

In its sample, this clone was seen a few times. The chain links TRBV30 to TRBJ2-5, with TRBD2 matching 7 bases. J was trimmed by 5 bases and V by 4 bases; bases with no gene match: 7. CDR3 length equals 13 residues. CDR1 and CDR2 from the germline V gene are GTSNPN and SVGIG (reference sequence). CDR3 residues: CAWNRGEGETQYF. The CDR3, as DNA: TGTGCCTGGAATCGGGGGGAGGGGGAGACCCAGTACTTC.

A few counts support this clone. This chain connects TRBV7-9 to TRBJ2-1, with D perhaps TRBD2 (6 bases). Germline CDR1 and CDR2: SEHNR and FQNEAQ (reference sequence). This CDR3 contains 15 residues. V was shortened by 1 base and J by 5 bases, with 12 bases between the two germline ends. This CDR3 is CASSLGAGWDNEQFF. CDR3 DNA sequence: TGTGCCAGCAGCTTAGGGGCGGGGTGGGACAATGAGCAGTTCTTC.

This chain links TRBV4-1 with TRBJ2-7; 7 bases map to TRBD1. J gave up 0 bases and V 2 bases, and 4 bases lay outside the gene matches. The CDR3 spans 15 residues. CDR1 MGHRA and CDR2 YSYEKL come from the germline V gene. The CDR3 loop is CASSQMDRSSYEQYF. CDR3 nucleotide sequence: TGCGCCAGCAGCCAAATGGACAGGAGCTCCTACGAGCAGTACTTC.

The chain uses TRBV5-1 and TRBJ2-1; 8 nucleotides match TRBD1. V trimming: 2 bases; J trimming: 8 bases; junction bases outside the gene matches: 9. CDR3 length equals 15 residues. Germline loops: CDR1 SGHRS, CDR2 YFSETQ. In DNA, the CDR3 is TGCGCCAGCAGCTTAAACACAGGGGGAAACGATGAGCAGTTCTTC. Translating it yields CASSLNTGGNDEQFF.

In DNA form, the CDR3 reads TGTGCCAGCAGCCGCCGGCGGAATTCACCCCTCCACTTT. Its translation: CASSRRRNSPLHF. V is TRBV11-3 and J is TRBJ1-6; D remains ambiguous. CDR3 size: 13 residues. CDR1 and CDR2 (germline): SGHNT, YENEEA. V lost 5 bases to trimming and J lost 7 bases, with 9 bases between them. The full variable domain, rest sourced from reference TRBV11-3 and TRBJ1-6, is EAGVVQSPRYKIIEKKQPVAFWCNPISGHNTLYWYLQNLGQGPELLIRYENEEAVDDSQLPKDRFSAERLKGVDSTLKIQPAELGDSAVYLCASSRRRNSPLHFGNGTRLTVT.

The chain carries TRBV18 and TRBJ1-1; 8 bases map to TRBD1. This CDR3 is built from 16 residues. Germline lookup yields CDR1 KGHSH and CDR2 LQKENI. J lost 3 bases, V lost 1 base, and 7 bases had no gene match. CDR3 DNA sequence: TGTGCCAGCTCACCACTCGCCCAGGGGGCGGACACTGAAGCTTTCTTT. It yields the protein CASSPLAQGADTEAFF.

The CDR3 coding sequence is TGTGCCAGTACTATCGTCAGGGCGCCTTATGGCTACACCTTC. The encoded protein is CASTIVRAPYGYTF. The chain joins TRBV19 to TRBJ1-2, with D possibly being TRBD1 (5 bases). V was clipped by 7 bases and J by 5 bases, with 17 bases between them. Germline CDR1 reads LNHDA; CDR2 reads SQIVND (reference sequence). The CDR3 covers 14 residues. Based on the CDR3 plus reference TRBV19 and TRBJ1-2, the full variable domain is DGGITQSPKYLFRKEGQNVTLSCEQNLNHDAMYWYRQDPGQGLRLIYYSQIVNDFQKGDIAEGYSVSREKKESFPLTVTSAQKNPTAFYLCASTIVRAPYGYTFGSGTRLTVV.

This CDR3 is CASSQAAGATTYGYTF. The CDR3 nucleotides are TGCGCCAGCAGCCAAGCGGCAGGGGCAACCACCTATGGCTACACCTTC. The V call is TRBV4-3, the J call TRBJ1-2; D possibly corresponds to TRBD1 (6 bases). The CDR3 runs 16 residues. Germline CDR1 and CDR2: LGHNA and YSLEER. Trimming stripped 1 base from V and 4 bases from J, with 16 bases between.

This clone appeared a few times. The J gene is TRBJ1-1, the V gene TRBV5-4; perhaps TRBD1 as D (5 bases). In germline, CDR1 is SGHNT, CDR2 YYREEE (reference sequence). With 0 bases removed from V and 1 base from J, the gap between germline ends came to 16 bases. The CDR3 has 17 amino acids. CDR3 amino acids: CASSLEVASGGNTEAFF. The DNA of the CDR3 is TGTGCCAGCAGCTTGGAGGTGGCCAGTGGGGGGAACACTGAAGCTTTCTTT.

The chain joins TRBV19 to TRBJ1-2, with D hard to call. Germline CDR1 and CDR2: LNHDA and SQIVND (reference sequence). The CDR3 covers 15 residues. Trimming removed 0 bases at V and 3 bases at J, with 11 bases between. CDR3 region: CASSIDPTDYYGYTF. Written as DNA, the CDR3 is TGTGCCAGTAGTATAGATCCAACTGATTACTATGGCTACACCTTC. Based on the CDR3 plus reference TRBV19 and TRBJ1-2, the full variable domain is DGGITQSPKYLFRKEGQNVTLSCEQNLNHDAMYWYRQDPGQGLRLIYYSQIVNDFQKGDIAEGYSVSREKKESFPLTVTSAQKNPTAFYLCASSIDPTDYYGYTFGSGTRLTVV.

The chain carries TRBV2 and TRBJ1-2; weak D call: TRBD1 (5 bases). Looked up from germline, CDR1 is SNHLY and CDR2 is FYNNEI. This CDR3 has 13 residues. Trimming left V 4 bases short and J 3 bases short, with 9 bases between. The CDR3 DNA reads as TGTGCCAGCAGTGGACCACAGGACTATGGCTACACCTTC. Translating it yields CASSGPQDYGYTF.

This clone was found a few times. The V call is TRBV6-6, the J call TRBJ2-7, with 10 bases lining up with TRBD2. CDR1 MNHNY and CDR2 SVGAGI come from the germline V gene (reference sequence). J was trimmed by 2 bases and V by 4 bases; bases with no gene match: 5. The CDR3 length is 15 residues. As DNA, the CDR3 is TGTGCCAGCAGTTCACTAGCGGGGAGCCCCTACGAGCAGTACTTC. Amino acids: CASSSLAGSPYEQYF.

The table lists this clone with a count of one. The chain couples TRBV7-2 to TRBJ2-3, with D unclear. Germline CDR1 SGHTA, CDR2 FQGNSA. This CDR3 has 15 amino acids. V was cut by 2 bases and J by 5 bases, with 14 bases left in between. DNA for the CDR3: TGTGCCAGCAGCTTAATGTCTAGAAAAGGAGATACGCAGTATTTT. This encodes CASSLMSRKGDTQYF.

This clone came up once. This chain connects TRBV13 to TRBJ2-1; 14 bases agree with TRBD2. The CDR3 runs to 20 residues. Germline V CDR1 and CDR2: PRHDT, FYEKMQ (reference sequence). With 1 base clipped from V and 6 bases from J, the junction kept 14 bases outside the gene matches. The CDR3 here is CASSLVTGTSGGQMRNEQFF. Written as DNA, the CDR3 is TGTGCCAGCAGCTTAGTTACCGGGACTAGCGGGGGTCAAATGCGCAATGAGCAGTTCTTC.

This chain joins TRBV7-2 and TRBJ2-2; D is undetermined. Looked up from germline, CDR1 is SGHTA and CDR2 is FQGNSA. The CDR3 has 13 residues. V lost 3 bases to trimming and J lost 7 bases, with 9 bases between them. Here the CDR3 DNA reads TGTGCCAGCAGCTTCCCCACTATCGGGGAGCTGTTTTTT. Translated: CASSFPTIGELFF.

This clone was seen only once. V and J are TRBV7-8 and TRBJ1-2; D may be TRBD1 (6 bases). V was trimmed by 4 bases and J by 8 bases, leaving 11 bases between them. This CDR3 contains 12 residues. CDR1 is SGHVS and CDR2 is FQNEAQ in the germline V gene. The CDR3 is CASSWGGQGYTF. In nucleotides, the CDR3 is TGTGCCAGCAGCTGGGGGGGCCAAGGCTACACCTTC.

This clone was found once. This chain joins TRBV10-3 and TRBJ1-5, with D uncertain. CDR1 is ENHRY, CDR2 SYGVKD, per germline. This CDR3 is built from 12 residues. V lost 2 bases to trimming and J lost 6 bases, with 5 bases between them. Here the CDR3 reads CAISEGTQPQHF. CDR3 sequence (DNA): TGTGCCATCAGTGAGGGAACTCAGCCCCAGCATTTT.

The chain recombines TRBV9 with TRBJ2-5; D unresolved. V lost 7 bases and J lost 5, with 15 bases in between. This CDR3 spans 13 amino acids. Germline assignment: CDR1 SGDLS and CDR2 YYNGEE. CDR3 nucleotide sequence: TGTGCCAGCGGAAAAACAGACCTGGAGACCCAGTACTTC. It translates to CASGKTDLETQYF.

The V and J genes are TRBV9 and TRBJ2-1, with D maybe TRBD2 (6 bases). Germline CDR1 is SGDLS and CDR2 is YYNGEE. Trimming stripped 1 base from V and 2 bases from J, with 10 bases between. This CDR3 is built from 15 residues. This chain's CDR3 is CASSVSGVPYNEQFF. The CDR3 nucleotides read TGTGCCAGCAGCGTATCGGGGGTCCCCTACAATGAGCAGTTCTTC. Complete variable domain (other parts from reference TRBV9 and TRBJ2-1): DSGVTQTPKHLITATGQRVTLRCSPRSGDLSVYWYQQSLDQGLQFLIQYYNGEERAKGNILERFSAQQFPDLHSELNLSSLELGDSALYFCASSVSGVPYNEQFFGPGTRLTVL.

Here the CDR3 reads CASGNPPLHF. For the CDR3, the DNA is TGTGCCAGCGGGAATCCACCCCTCCACTTT. The V gene is TRBV2, the J gene TRBJ1-6; D not certain. Between the trimmed V and J ends, which lost 8 bases and 11 bases, there was a span of 7 bases. CDR1 and CDR2 from the germline V gene are SNHLY and FYNNEI. CDR3 size: 10 residues.

On this clone itself: Other DNA sequences in the same sample also yield this CDR3. The chain has TRBV4-1 and TRBJ2-7; perhaps TRBD1 as D (6 bases). Germline CDR1 reads MGHRA; CDR2 reads YSYEKL. The V gene lost 6 bases and the J gene lost 3 bases, with 12 bases spanning the gap. The CDR3 runs to 13 residues. CDR3 protein: CASSRGQNYEQYF. The CDR3 coding sequence is TGCGCCAGCAGTCGCGGACAGAACTACGAGCAGTACTTC.

The chain is built from TRBV6-1 and TRBJ1-4, with 8 nucleotides matching TRBD1. The CDR3 totals 13 residues. Trimming removed 8 bases from V and 8 bases from J; junction bases left unmatched: 7. From germline, CDR1 is MNHNS and CDR2 SASEGT. The CDR3 loop is CASRDRLGEKLFF. The CDR3 DNA reads TGTGCCAGCCGGGACAGGTTAGGCGAAAAACTGTTTTTT.

The chain combines TRBV13 with TRBJ2-1; no clear D. CDR3 length: 11 residues. V lost 1 base, J lost 9 bases, and 4 bases lay in between. Germline V CDR1 and CDR2: PRHDT, FYEKMQ (reference sequence). The CDR3: CASSLVGEQFF. DNA of the CDR3: TGTGCCAGCAGCTTAGTTGGTGAGCAGTTCTTC.

The V and J genes are TRBV29-1 and TRBJ1-1, with 9 bases identical to TRBD1. The CDR3 consists of 13 residues. Trimming removed 7 bases from V and 5 bases from J; junction bases left unmatched: 8. Germline V CDR1 and CDR2: SQVTM, ANQGSEA. CDR3 region: CSAGRDRETEAFF. CDR3 sequence (DNA): TGCAGCGCGGGACGGGACAGGGAGACTGAAGCTTTCTTT.

The V gene is TRBV14, the J gene TRBJ2-5, with D maybe TRBD1 (6 bases). CDR1 and CDR2 from the germline V gene are SGHDN and FVKESK. Trimming left V 3 bases short and J 3 bases short, with 8 bases between. The CDR3 contains 13 residues. The CDR3 loop reads CASSHWTEETQYF. The CDR3 coding sequence is TGTGCCAGCAGCCACTGGACAGAAGAGACCCAGTACTTC.

The J gene is TRBJ1-4, the V gene TRBV6-5; 7 nucleotides match TRBD1. Germline CDR1 and CDR2: MNHEY and SVGAGI. V dropped 4 bases and J dropped 10; count of bases not matched to a gene: 9. The CDR3 sequence is 14 residues long. The CDR3 spells CASSSRGRGGKLFF. The CDR3 coding sequence is TGTGCCAGCAGTTCTAGGGGGCGAGGAGGAAAACTGTTTTTT.

V usage is TRBV30 and J usage is TRBJ1-6, with TRBD1 as a possible D gene (5 bases). The CDR3 is 14 amino acids. V was shortened by 3 bases and J by 7 bases, with 13 bases between the two germline ends. Germline V gene lookup returns CDR1 GTSNPN and CDR2 SVGIG (reference sequence). CDR3 protein: CAWSGDGENSPLHF. For the CDR3, the DNA is TGTGCCTGGAGCGGGGACGGGGAGAATTCACCCCTCCACTTT.

V usage is TRBV7-9 and J usage is TRBJ1-3; D is uncertain. Germline assignment: CDR1 SEHNR and CDR2 FQNEAQ (reference sequence). The ends were cut back, 5 bases at V and 0 bases at J, with 5 bases in the middle. This CDR3 comprises 13 residues. In nucleotides, the CDR3 is TGTGCCAGCAGCACTTCCTCTGGAAACACCATATATTTT. It translates to CASSTSSGNTIYF.

J is TRBJ2-3 and V is TRBV7-9, with unresolved D. Looked up from germline, CDR1 is SEHNR and CDR2 is FQNEAQ (reference sequence). CDR3 length equals 12 residues. Trimming removed 0 bases from V and 4 bases from J, with 2 bases in between. The chain's CDR3 is CASSLAADTQYF. The CDR3 DNA reads as TGTGCCAGCAGCTTAGCCGCAGATACGCAGTATTTT.

The gene calls are TRBV6-5 and TRBJ2-7; D possibly corresponds to TRBD1 (6 bases). Trimming left V 6 bases short and J 0 bases short, with 15 bases between. The CDR3 consists of 15 residues. Germline-derived CDR1 and CDR2 are MNHEY and SVGAGI. The CDR3 DNA sequence: TGTGCCAGCAGCCGCCGAACAGGGAGCTCCTACGAGCAGTACTTC. It codes for CASSRRTGSSYEQYF.